This TCR beta chain was found in a study of identical twins. Study outcomes and limitations: Out-of-frame alpha sequences common to twins were enriched for low generation probability.

TCRdb reprocessed the 5' RACE reads with MiXCR, giving one entry per CDR3 protein. This sample has hundreds of thousands of distinct CDR3 sequences, with approximately 8% found just once. In its sample, this clonotype was seen many times. The antigen is unknown. The data were also submitted as part of a second study, on yellow fever vaccine responses in identical twins.

This clonotype was sampled from a woman aged 18-29 years in good health. Sequenced material: CD8+ T cells sorted from blood.

The CDR3 loop reads CASSLDSGELFF. The DNA for the CDR3 is TGTGCCAGCAGTTTAGATTCGGGGGAGCTGTTTTTT. The V gene is TRBV28, the J gene TRBJ2-2; D remains ambiguous. Germline assignment: CDR1 MDHEN and CDR2 SYDVKM. This CDR3 spans 12 amino acids. The ends were cut back, 2 bases at V and 8 bases at J, with 6 bases in the middle.